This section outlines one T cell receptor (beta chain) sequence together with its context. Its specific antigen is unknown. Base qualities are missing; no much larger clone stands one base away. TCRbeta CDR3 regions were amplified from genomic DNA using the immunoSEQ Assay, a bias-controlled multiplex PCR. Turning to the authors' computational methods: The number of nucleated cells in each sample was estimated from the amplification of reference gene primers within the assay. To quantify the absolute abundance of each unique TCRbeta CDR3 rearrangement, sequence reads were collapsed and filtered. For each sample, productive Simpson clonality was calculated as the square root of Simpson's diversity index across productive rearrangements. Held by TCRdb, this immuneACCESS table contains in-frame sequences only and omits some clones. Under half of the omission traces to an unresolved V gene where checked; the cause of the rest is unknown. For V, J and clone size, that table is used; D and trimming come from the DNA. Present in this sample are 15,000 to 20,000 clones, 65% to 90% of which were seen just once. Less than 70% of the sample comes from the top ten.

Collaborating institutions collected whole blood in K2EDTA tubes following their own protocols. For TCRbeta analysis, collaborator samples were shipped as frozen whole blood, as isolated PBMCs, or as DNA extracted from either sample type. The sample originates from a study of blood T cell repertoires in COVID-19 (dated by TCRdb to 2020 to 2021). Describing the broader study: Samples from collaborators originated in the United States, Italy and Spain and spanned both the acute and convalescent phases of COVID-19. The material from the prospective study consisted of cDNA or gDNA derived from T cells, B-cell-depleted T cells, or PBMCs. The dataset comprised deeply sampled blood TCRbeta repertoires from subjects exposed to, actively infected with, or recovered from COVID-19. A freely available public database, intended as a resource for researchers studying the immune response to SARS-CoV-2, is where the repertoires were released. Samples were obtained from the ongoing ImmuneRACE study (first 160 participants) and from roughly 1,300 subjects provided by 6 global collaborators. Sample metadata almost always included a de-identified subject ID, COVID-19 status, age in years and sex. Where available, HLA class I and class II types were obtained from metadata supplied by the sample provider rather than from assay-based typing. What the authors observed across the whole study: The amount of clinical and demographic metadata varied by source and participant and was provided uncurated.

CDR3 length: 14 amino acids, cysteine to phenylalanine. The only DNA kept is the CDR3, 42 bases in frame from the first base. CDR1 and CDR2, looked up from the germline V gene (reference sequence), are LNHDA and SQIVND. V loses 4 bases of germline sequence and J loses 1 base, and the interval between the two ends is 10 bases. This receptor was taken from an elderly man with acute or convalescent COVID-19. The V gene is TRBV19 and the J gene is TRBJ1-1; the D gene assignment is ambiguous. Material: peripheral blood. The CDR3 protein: CASSTSVSNTEAFF. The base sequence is TGTGCCAGTAGTACCTCCGTTTCGAACACTGAAGCTTTCTTT.